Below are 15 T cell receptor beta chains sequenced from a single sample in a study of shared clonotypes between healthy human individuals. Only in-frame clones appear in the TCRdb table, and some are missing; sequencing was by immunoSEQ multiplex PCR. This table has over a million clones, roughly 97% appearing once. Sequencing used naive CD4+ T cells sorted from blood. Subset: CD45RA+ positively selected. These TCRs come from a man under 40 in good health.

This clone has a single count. CDR3 in DNA: TGTGCCAGCAGCTTGGGGGCAGGGCTGAACACCGGGGAGCTGTTTTTT. It specifies CASSLGAGLNTGELFF. V and J are TRBV5-6 and TRBJ2-2; D possibly corresponds to TRBD1 (5 bases). Germline lookup yields CDR1 SGHDT and CDR2 YYEEEE. The CDR3 loop spans 16 amino acids. V dropped 0 bases and J dropped 1 base, with 10 bases sitting between them.

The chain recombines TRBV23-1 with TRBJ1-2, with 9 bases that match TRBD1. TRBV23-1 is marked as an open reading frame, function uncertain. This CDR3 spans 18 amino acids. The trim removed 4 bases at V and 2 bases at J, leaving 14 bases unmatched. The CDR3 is CASSRRDRDIYTNYGYTF. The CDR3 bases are TGCGCCAGCAGTCGGCGGGACAGGGACATATACACAAACTATGGCTACACCTTC.

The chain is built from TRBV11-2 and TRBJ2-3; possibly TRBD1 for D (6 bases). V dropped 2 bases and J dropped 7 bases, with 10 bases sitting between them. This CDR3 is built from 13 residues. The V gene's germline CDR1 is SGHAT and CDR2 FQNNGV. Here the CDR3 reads CASSLNGGNTQYF. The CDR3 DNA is TGTGCCAGCAGCTTAAATGGGGGCAATACGCAGTATTTT.

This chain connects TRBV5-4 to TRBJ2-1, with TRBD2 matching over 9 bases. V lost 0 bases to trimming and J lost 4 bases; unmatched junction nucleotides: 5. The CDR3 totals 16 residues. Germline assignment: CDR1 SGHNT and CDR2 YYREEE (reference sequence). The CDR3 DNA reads TGTGCCAGCAGCTTGGGGCTAGCGGGACTTTACAATGAGCAGTTCTTC. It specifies CASSLGLAGLYNEQFF.

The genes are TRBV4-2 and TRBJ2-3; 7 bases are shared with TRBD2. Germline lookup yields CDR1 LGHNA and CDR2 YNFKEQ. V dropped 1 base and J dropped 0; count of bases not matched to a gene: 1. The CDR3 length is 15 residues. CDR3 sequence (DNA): TGTGCCAGCAGCCAAGGGACTAGTAGCACAGATACGCAGTATTTT. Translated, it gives CASSQGTSSTDTQYF.

CDR3 DNA: TGTGCCAGCAGCACCTGGGCCAGGCCCTACGAGCAGTACTTC. This translates into CASSTWARPYEQYF. The chain couples TRBV7-2 to TRBJ2-7; D is ambiguous. Germline V gene data show CDR1 as SGHTA and CDR2 as FQGNSA. This CDR3 contains 14 residues. Trimming shortened V by 5 bases and J by 2 bases, and 13 bases separated the two germline ends.

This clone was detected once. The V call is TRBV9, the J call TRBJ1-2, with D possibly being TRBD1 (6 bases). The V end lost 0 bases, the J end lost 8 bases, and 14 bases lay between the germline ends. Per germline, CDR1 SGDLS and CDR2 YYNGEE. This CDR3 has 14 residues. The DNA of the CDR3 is TGTGCCAGCAGCGTAGAATCCAGGGGTTGGGGCTACACCTTC. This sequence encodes CASSVESRGWGYTF.

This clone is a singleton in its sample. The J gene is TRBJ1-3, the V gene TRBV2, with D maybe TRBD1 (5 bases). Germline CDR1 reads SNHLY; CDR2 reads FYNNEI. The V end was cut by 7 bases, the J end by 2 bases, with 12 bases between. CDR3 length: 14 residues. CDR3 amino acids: CASIGGTAGNTIYF. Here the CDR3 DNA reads TGTGCCAGCATAGGAGGGACTGCTGGAAACACCATATATTTT.

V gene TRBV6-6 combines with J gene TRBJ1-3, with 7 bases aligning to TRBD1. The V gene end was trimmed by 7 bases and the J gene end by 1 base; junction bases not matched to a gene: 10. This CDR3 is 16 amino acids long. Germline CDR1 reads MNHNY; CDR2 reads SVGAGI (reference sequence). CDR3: CASNRGEGRSGNTIYF. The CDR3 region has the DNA TGTGCCAGCAACAGGGGCGAGGGGAGGTCTGGAAACACCATATATTTT.

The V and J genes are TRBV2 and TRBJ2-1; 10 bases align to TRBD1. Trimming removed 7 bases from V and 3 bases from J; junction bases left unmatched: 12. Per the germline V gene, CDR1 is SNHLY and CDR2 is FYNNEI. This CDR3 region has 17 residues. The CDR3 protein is CASTPGQGTGSYNEQFF. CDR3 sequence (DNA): TGTGCCAGCACCCCGGGACAGGGGACCGGGAGCTACAATGAGCAGTTCTTC.

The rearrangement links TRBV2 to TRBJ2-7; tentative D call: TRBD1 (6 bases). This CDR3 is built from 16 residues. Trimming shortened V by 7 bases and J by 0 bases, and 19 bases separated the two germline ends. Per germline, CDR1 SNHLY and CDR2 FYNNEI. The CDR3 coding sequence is TGTGCCAGCACCGTAACCCGGGACATCTCCTCCTACGAGCAGTACTTC. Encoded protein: CASTVTRDISSYEQYF.

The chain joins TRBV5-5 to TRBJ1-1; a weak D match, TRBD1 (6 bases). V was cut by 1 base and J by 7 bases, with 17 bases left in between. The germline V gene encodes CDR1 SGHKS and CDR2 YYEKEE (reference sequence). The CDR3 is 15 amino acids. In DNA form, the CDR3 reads TGTGCCAGCAGCTTGTATCCCCGAGGACAGAATGAAGCTTTCTTT. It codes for CASSLYPRGQNEAFF.

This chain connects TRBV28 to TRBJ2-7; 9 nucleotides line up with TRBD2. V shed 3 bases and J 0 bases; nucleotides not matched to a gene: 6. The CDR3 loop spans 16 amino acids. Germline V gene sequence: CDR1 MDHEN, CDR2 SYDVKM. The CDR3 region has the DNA TGTGCCAGCAGTTTTCTAGCGGGGATCCCCTCCTACGAGCAGTACTTC. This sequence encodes CASSFLAGIPSYEQYF.

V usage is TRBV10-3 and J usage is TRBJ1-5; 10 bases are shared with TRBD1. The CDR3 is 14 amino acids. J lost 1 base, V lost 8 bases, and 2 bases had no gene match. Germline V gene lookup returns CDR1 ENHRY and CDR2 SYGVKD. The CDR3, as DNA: TGTGCCATCGGGACAGGGGAGAGCAATCAGCCCCAGCATTTT. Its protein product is CAIGTGESNQPQHF.

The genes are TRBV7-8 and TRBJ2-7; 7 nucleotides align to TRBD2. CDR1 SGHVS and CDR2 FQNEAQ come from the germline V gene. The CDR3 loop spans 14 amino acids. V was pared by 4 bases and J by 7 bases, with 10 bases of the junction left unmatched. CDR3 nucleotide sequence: TGTGCCAGCAGCTCCCTAGCGGTGGATTTTGAGCAGTACTTC. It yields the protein CASSSLAVDFEQYF.